This T cell receptor (beta chain) was found in a study of graft-versus-host responses after intestinal transplantation. Across the study: Isolated intestinal, liver-intestinal, or multivisceral transplants were what recipients had. Findings and caveats of the study: Some GvH clones were seen earlier in gut or blood, suggesting intestinal origin. Allografts carried high graft-versus-host to host-versus-graft clonal ratios in patients having graft-donor T cell macrochimerism.

This CDR3 is 15 amino acids long. V shed 1 base and J shed 0 bases, with 7 bases lying between them. Germline-derived CDR1 and CDR2 are SGHAT and FQNNGV. Assay used: immunoSEQ multiplex PCR; TCRdb lists only in-frame clones, some missing. The sample lists about 84,000 clones, more than 85% occurring once. As for this clone: The antigen is unknown.

This specimen was unstimulated CD4+ T cells sorted from spleen or lymph node cells, taken before transplant. This TCR derives from a human donor who was the organ donor for an intestinal transplant. The chain joins TRBV11-2 to TRBJ2-1; D unclear. CDR3 DNA: TGTGCCAGCAGCTTAGTTCAAAACTCCTACAATGAGCAGTTCTTC. It translates to CASSLVQNSYNEQFF.